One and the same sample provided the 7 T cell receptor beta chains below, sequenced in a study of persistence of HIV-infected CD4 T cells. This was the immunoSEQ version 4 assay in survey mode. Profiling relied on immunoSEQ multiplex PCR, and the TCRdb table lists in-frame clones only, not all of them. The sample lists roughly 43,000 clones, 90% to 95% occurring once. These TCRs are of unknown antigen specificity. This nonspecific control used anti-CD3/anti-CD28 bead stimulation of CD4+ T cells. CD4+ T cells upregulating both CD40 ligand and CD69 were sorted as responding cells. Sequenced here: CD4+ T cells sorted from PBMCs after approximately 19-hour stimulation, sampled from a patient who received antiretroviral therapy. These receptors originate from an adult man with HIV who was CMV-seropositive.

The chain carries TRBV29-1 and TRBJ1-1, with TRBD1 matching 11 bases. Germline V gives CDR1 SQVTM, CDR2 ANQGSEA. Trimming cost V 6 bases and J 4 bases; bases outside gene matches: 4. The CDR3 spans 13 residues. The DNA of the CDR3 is TGCAGCGTGGGACAGGGGGGAGGCACTGAAGCTTTCTTT. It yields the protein CSVGQGGGTEAFF.

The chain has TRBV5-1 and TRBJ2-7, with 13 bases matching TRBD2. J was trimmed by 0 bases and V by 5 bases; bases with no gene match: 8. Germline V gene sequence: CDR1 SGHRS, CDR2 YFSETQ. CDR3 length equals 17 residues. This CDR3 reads CASSLTSGGASSYEQYF. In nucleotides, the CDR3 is TGCGCCAGCAGTCTAACTAGCGGGGGGGCGAGCTCCTACGAGCAGTACTTC.

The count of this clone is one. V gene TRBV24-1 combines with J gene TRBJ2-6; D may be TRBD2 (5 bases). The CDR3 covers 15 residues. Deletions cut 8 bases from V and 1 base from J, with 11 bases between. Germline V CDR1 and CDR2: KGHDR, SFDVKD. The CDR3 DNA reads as TGTGCCACCACTATGGGCGGGTCTGGGGCCAACGTCCTGACTTTC. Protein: CATTMGGSGANVLTF.

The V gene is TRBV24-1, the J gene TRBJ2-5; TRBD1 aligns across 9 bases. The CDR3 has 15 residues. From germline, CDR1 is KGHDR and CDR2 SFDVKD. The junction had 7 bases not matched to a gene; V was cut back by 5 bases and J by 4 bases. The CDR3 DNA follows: TGTGCCACCAGTGGTACAGGGGGCTTGGGAGAGACCCAGTACTTC. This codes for CATSGTGGLGETQYF.

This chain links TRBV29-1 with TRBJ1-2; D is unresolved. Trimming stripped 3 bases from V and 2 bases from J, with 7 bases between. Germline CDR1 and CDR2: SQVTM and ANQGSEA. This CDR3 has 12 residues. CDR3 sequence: CSVEAGNYGYTF. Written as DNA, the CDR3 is TGCAGCGTTGAGGCGGGGAACTATGGCTACACCTTC.

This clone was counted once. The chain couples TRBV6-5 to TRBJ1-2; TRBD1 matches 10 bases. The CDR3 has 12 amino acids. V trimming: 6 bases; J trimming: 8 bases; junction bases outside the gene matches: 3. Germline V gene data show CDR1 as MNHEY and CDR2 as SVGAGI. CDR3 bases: TGTGCCAGCAGCTGGACAGGGGGAGGCTACACCTTC. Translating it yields CASSWTGGGYTF.

The CDR3: CASSLTRGESDTQYF. Written as DNA, the CDR3 is TGTGCCAGCAGTCTTACTCGGGGGGAGTCAGATACGCAGTATTTT. The chain links TRBV7-3 to TRBJ2-3, with 7 bases lining up with TRBD2. V was clipped by 6 bases and J by 4 bases; unmatched bases: 10. Per germline, CDR1 SGHTA and CDR2 FQGTGA. The CDR3 covers 15 residues.